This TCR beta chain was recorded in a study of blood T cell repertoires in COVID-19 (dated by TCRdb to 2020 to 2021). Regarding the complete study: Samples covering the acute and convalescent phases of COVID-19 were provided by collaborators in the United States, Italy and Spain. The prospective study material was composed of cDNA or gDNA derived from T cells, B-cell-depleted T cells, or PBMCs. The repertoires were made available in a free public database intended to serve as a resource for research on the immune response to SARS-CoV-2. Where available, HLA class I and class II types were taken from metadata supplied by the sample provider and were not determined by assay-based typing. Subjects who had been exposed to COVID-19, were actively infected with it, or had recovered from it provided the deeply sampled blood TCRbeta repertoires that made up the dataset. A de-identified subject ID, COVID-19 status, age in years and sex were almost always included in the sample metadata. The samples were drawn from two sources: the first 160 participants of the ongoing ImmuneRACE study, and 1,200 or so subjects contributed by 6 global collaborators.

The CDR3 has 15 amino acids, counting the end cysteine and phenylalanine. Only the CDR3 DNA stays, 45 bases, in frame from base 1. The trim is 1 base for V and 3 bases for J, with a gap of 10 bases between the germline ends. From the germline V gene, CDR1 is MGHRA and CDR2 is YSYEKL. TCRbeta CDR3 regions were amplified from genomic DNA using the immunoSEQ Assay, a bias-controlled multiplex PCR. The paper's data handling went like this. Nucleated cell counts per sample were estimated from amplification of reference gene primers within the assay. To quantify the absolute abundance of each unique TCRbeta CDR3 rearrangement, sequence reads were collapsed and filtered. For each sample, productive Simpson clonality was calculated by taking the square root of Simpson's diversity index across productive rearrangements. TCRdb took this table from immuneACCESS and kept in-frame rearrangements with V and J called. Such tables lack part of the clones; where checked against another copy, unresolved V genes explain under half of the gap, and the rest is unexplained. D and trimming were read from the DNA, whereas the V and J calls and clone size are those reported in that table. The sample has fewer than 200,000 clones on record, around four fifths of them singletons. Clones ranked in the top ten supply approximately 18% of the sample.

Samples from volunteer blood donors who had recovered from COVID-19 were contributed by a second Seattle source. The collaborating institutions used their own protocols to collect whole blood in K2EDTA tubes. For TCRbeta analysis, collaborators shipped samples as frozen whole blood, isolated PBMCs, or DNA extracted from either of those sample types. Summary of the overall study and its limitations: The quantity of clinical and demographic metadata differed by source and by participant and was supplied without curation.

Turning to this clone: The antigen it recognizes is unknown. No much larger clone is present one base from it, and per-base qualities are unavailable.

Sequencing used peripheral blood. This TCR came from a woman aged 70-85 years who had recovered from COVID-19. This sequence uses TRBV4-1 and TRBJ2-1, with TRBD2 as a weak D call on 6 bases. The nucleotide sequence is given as TGCGCCAGCAGCCAAGGGGTTAGCGGCTACAATGAGCAGTTCTTC. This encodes CASSQGVSGYNEQFF.